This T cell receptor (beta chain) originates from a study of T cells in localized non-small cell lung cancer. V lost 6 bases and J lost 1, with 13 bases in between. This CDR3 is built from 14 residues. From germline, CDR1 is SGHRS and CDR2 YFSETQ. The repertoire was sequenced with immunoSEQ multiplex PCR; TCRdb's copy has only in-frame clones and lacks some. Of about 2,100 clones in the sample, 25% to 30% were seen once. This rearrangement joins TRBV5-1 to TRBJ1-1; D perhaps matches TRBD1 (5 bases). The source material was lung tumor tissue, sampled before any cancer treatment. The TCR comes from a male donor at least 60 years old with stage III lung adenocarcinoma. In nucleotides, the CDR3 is TGCGCCAGCACCCGCGAGGGGCGGAACACTGAAGCTTTCTTT. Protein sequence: CASTREGRNTEAFF.